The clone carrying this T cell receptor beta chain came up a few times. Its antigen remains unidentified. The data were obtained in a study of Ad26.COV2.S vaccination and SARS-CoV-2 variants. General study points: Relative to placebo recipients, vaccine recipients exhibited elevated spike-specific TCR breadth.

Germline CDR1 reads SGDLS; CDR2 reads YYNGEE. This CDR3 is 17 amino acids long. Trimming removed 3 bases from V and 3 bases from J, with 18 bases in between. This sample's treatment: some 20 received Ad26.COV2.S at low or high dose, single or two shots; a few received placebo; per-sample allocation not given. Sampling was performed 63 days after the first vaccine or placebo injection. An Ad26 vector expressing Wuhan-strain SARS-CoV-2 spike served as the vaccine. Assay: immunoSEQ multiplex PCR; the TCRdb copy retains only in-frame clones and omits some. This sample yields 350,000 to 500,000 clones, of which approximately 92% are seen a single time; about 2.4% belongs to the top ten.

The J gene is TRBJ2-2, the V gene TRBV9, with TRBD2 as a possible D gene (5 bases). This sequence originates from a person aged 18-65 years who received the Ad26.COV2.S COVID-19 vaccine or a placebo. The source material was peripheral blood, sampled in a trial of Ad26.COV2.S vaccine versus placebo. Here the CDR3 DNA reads TGTGCCAGCAGCGCAATGGACTCCCCGGTCGACACCGGGGAGCTGTTTTTT. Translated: CASSAMDSPVDTGELFF.